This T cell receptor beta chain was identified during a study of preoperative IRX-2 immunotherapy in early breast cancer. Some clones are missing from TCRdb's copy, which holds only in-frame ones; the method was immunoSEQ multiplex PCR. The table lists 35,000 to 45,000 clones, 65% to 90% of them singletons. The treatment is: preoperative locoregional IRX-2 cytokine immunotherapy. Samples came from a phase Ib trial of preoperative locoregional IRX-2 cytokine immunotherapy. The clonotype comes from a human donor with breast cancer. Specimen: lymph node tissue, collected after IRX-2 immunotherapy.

CDR3 protein: CASSLEDRGRYGYTF. Here the CDR3 DNA reads TGTGCCAGCAGCTTGGAGGACAGGGGACGCTATGGCTACACCTTC. The V call is TRBV7-1, the J call TRBJ1-2; 9 bases are a match to TRBD1. TRBV7-1 is an open reading frame whose function is uncertain. Trimming cost V 4 bases and J 4 bases; bases outside gene matches: 7. The length of the CDR3 is 15 residues.